This is a list of T cell receptor beta chains from one sample in a study of human T cells and chemical hapten exposure. TCRdb processed the RACE reads anew with MiXCR; each CDR3 protein has one entry. Among 75,000 to 90,000 distinct CDR3 sequences listed, 8.5% to 12% were seen once. The starting material was whole blood, obtained in connection with sensitization to the hapten diphenylcyclopropenone (DPC). Receptors were obtained from a woman aged 45-65 years with alopecia areata. Some clones in this sample may be carry-over from other donors' samples. Each CDR3 is given with its conserved first and last residue. Each record gives: D gene, V gene, clone size, J gene, CDR3 protein, CDR3 DNA. The D gene is left open where the match is weak. Clone size is shown for a subset of rows, as once, few, many or a class of expanded clone.

D: TRBD1; V: TRBV20-1; size: many; J: TRBJ1-6; CDR3: CSAKKDRGSLFSPLHF; DNA: TGCAGTGCTAAGAAAGACAGGGGGAGCCTCTTTTCACCCCTCCACTTT
D: -; V: TRBV11-2; size: few; J: TRBJ2-2; CDR3: CASSFNSNTGELFF; DNA: TGTGCCAGCAGCTTCAACTCGAACACCGGGGAGCTGTTTTTT
D: -; V: TRBV2; size: few; J: TRBJ1-1; CDR3: CASSGSAANTEAFF; DNA: TGTGCCAGCAGTGGTTCGGCAGCGAACACTGAAGCTTTCTTT
D: TRBD1; V: TRBV6-1; size: few; J: TRBJ1-6; CDR3: CASSPQGLISPLHF; DNA: TGTGCCAGCAGTCCACAGGGGTTGATTTCACCCCTCCACTTT
D: -; V: TRBV20-1; size: many; J: TRBJ1-1; CDR3: CSASGRSLEAFF; DNA: TGCAGTGCTAGCGGCAGGAGCCTTGAAGCTTTCTTT
D: -; V: TRBV20-1; size: -; J: TRBJ2-1; CDR3: CSARIGGYSYNEQFF; DNA: TGCAGTGCTAGGATCGGGGGATACTCCTACAATGAGCAGTTCTTC
D: -; V: TRBV6-6; size: many; J: TRBJ1-5; CDR3: CASSFALTSNQPQHF; DNA: TGTGCCAGCAGCTTCGCCCTAACTAGCAATCAGCCCCAGCATTTT
D: -; V: TRBV10-1; size: few; J: TRBJ2-1; CDR3: CASSDSGLGEQFF; DNA: TGCGCCAGCAGTGATTCAGGGTTGGGTGAGCAGTTCTTC
D: -; V: TRBV15; size: few; J: TRBJ2-4; CDR3: CATSRPFGTKNIQYF; DNA: TGTGCCACCAGCAGACCTTTTGGAACCAAAAACATTCAGTACTTC
D: -; V: TRBV7-6; size: -; J: TRBJ2-2; CDR3: CASSAGHNTGELFF; DNA: TGTGCCAGCAGCGCCGGTCACAACACCGGGGAGCTGTTTTTT
D: TRBD1; V: TRBV20-1; size: few; J: TRBJ2-1; CDR3: CSAKPGQGPTRYNEQFF; DNA: TGCAGTGCTAAGCCGGGACAGGGGCCGACTAGGTACAATGAGCAGTTCTTC
D: -; V: TRBV6-1; size: many; J: TRBJ1-1; CDR3: CASSASSQGNTEAFF; DNA: TGTGCCAGCAGTGCATCATCACAGGGCAACACTGAAGCTTTCTTT
D: -; V: TRBV19; size: -; J: TRBJ2-5; CDR3: CASRGAGRLETQYF; DNA: TGTGCCAGTAGGGGCGCGGGTCGCTTGGAGACCCAGTACTTC
D: -; V: TRBV3-1; size: -; J: TRBJ2-7; CDR3: CASSQGVQQYF; DNA: TGTGCCAGCAGCCAAGGTGTCCAGCAGTACTTC
D: -; V: TRBV7-9; size: many; J: TRBJ2-1; CDR3: CASSLEGAPHNEQFF; DNA: TGTGCCAGCAGCTTGGAGGGGGCCCCCCACAATGAGCAGTTCTTC
D: -; V: TRBV2; size: few; J: TRBJ2-3; CDR3: CASSEASFFSFSTDTQYF; DNA: TGTGCCAGCAGTGAGGCTAGTTTTTTCTCTTTTAGCACAGATACGCAGTATTTT
D: TRBD1; V: TRBV29-1; size: many; J: TRBJ2-5; CDR3: CSVQTGQGETQYF; DNA: TGCAGCGTTCAGACAGGGCAGGGGGAGACCCAGTACTTC